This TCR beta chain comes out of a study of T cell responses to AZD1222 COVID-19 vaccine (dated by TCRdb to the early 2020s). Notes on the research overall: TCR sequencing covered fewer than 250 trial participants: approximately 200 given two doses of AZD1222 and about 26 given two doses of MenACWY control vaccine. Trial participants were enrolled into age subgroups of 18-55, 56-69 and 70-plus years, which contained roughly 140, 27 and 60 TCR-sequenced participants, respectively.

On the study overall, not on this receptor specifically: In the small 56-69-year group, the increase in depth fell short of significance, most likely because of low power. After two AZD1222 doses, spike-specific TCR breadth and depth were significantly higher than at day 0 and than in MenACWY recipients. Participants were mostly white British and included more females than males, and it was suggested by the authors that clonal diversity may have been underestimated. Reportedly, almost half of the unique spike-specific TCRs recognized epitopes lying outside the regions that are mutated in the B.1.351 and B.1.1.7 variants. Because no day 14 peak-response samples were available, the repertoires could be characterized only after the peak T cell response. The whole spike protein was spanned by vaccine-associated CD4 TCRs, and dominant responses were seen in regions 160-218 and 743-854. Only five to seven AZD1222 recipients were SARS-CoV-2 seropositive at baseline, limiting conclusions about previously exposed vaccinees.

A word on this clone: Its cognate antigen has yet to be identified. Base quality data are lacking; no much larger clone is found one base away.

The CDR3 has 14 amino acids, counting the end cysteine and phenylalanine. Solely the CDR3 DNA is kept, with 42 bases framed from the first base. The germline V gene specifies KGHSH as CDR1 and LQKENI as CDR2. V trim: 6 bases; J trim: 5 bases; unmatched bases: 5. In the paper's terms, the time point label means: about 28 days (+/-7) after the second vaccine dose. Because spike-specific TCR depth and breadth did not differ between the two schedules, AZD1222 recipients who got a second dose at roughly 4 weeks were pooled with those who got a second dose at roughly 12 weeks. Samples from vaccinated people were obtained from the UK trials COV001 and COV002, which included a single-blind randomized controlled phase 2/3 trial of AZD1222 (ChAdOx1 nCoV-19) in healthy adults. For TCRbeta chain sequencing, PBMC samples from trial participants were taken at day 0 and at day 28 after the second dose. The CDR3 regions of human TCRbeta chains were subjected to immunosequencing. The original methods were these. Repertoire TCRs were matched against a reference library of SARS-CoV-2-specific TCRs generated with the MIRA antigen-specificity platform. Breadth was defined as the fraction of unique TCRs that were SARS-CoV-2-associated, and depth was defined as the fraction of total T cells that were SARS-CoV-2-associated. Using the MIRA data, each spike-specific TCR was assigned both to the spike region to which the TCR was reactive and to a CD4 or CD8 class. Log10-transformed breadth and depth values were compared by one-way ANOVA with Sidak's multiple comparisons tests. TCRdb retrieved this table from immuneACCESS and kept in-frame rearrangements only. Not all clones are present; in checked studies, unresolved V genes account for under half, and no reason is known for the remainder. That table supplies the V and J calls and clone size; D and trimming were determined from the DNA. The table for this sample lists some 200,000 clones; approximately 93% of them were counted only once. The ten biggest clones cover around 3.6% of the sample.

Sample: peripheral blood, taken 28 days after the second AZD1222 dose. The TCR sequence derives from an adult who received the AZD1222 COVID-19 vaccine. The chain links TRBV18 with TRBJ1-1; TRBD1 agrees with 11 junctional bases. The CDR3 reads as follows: CASSQGQGGTEAFF. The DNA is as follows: TGTGCCAGCTCTCAGGGACAGGGGGGGACTGAAGCTTTCTTT.